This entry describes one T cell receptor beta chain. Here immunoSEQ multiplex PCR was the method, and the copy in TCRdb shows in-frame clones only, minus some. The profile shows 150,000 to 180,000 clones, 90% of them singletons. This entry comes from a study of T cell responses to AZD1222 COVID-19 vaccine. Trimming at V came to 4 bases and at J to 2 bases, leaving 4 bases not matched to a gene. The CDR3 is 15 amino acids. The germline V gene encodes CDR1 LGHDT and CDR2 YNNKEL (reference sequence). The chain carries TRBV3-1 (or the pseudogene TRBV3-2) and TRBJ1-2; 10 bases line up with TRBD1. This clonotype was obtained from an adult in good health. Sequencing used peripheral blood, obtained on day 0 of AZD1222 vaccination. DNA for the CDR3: TGTGCCAGCAGCCGGGGACAGGGGCTAAACTATGGCTACACCTTC. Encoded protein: CASSRGQGLNYGYTF.